This TCR beta chain was captured by sequencing in a study of blood T cell repertoires in COVID-19. Background on the study: Researchers got acute and convalescent COVID-19 samples from the United States, Italy and Spain.

The CDR3 is 15 residues long. CDR1 and CDR2 from the germline V gene are MGHRA and YSYEKL. The V and J ends lost 1 base and 4 bases, in that order; junction bases with no gene match: 4. Authors' processing steps: Nucleated cell number was recorded as an estimate derived from reference gene primer amplification. Some clones are missing from TCRdb's copy, which holds only in-frame ones; the method was immunoSEQ multiplex PCR. V and J calls plus clone size are reproduced from that table; the DNA served to infer D and trimming. Among hundreds of thousands of clones listed, approximately 90% were seen once.

Sequenced material: peripheral blood. This clonotype was obtained from a woman in her 30s with acute or convalescent COVID-19. This rearrangement joins TRBV4-1 to TRBJ2-3; 8 bases map to TRBD2. The CDR3 DNA sequence: TGCGCCAGCAGCCAAGGCCTCGGGAGGGCAGATACGCAGTATTTT. It encodes CASSQGLGRADTQYF.